Listed here are 27 T cell receptor beta chains from one sample, sequenced in a study of T cells after yellow fever vaccination. TCRdb itself ran the 5' RACE reads through MiXCR, one entry per CDR3 protein. The table shows about 220,000 distinct CDR3 sequences, with about 3% occurring only once. The sample consisted of CD4+ T cells sorted from PBMCs, taken 10 days after the yellow fever booster vaccination. The origin of the receptors is a man between 18 and 35 years old who received the YFV17D yellow fever vaccine.

DNA for the CDR3: TGTGCCTGGAAAACCCGGGGGACGTCGACCTATGGCTACACCTTC. Protein sequence: CAWKTRGTSTYGYTF. V gene TRBV30 combines with J gene TRBJ1-2; a weak D match, TRBD1 (5 bases). V was trimmed by 4 bases and J by 4 bases, leaving 19 bases between them. The CDR3 loop spans 15 amino acids. The germline gives CDR1 GTSNPN, CDR2 SVGIG (reference sequence). The full variable domain, with the rest looked up from reference TRBV30 and TRBJ1-2, is SQTIHQWPATLVQPVGSPLSLECTVEGTSNPNLYWYRQAAGRGLQLLFYSVGIGQISSEVPQNLSASRPQDRQFILSSKKLLLSDSGFYLCAWKTRGTSTYGYTFGSGTRLTVV.

The CDR3 DNA is TGCGCCAGCAGCGGACAGGGACGGGGAGAGACCCAGTACTTC. Amino acids: CASSGQGRGETQYF. The chain couples TRBV5-1 to TRBJ2-5; 8 nucleotides line up with TRBD1. Germline CDR1 and CDR2: SGHRS and YFSETQ. The trim removed 4 bases at V and 4 bases at J, leaving 6 bases unmatched. CDR3 length: 14 residues. The full variable domain, with the rest looked up from reference TRBV5-1 and TRBJ2-5, is KAGVTQTPRYLIKTRGQQVTLSCSPISGHRSVSWYQQTPGQGLQFLFEYFSETQRNKGNFPGRFSGRQFSNSRSEMNVSTLELGDSALYLCASSGQGRGETQYFGPGTRLLVL.

This clonotype occurred a few times. The CDR3 DNA reads as TGTGCCAGCATGAGTAGGGACTACACTGAAGCTTTCTTT. Its translation: CASMSRDYTEAFF. The chain recombines TRBV6-2 or TRBV6-3 with TRBJ1-1; TRBD1 is a possible D gene (5 bases). This CDR3 has 13 residues. V was shortened by 7 bases and J by 3 bases, with 12 bases between the two germline ends. Germline CDR1 and CDR2: MNHEY and SVGEGT.

The rearrangement links TRBV24-1 to TRBJ2-7; D is uncertain. This CDR3 spans 13 amino acids. The germline CDR1 and CDR2 sequences are KGHDR and SFDVKD. V lost 12 bases and J 3 bases, leaving 17 bases between the germline ends. Here the CDR3 DNA reads TGTGCCCCCCAGAGGCACAGCCGCTACGAGCAGTACTTC. The encoded protein is CAPQRHSRYEQYF.

The chain employs TRBV11-1 and TRBJ2-7; a weak D match, TRBD2 (5 bases). The CDR3 loop spans 12 amino acids. The V gene's germline CDR1 is SGHAT and CDR2 FQDESV (reference sequence). V dropped 5 bases and J dropped 5 bases, with 10 bases sitting between them. This chain's CDR3 is CASSRAGDEQYV. CDR3 DNA: TGTGCCAGCAGCCGCGCCGGGGACGAGCAGTACGTC.

There are many counts of this clonotype. V gene TRBV20-1 combines with J gene TRBJ1-2, with D tentatively TRBD1 (5 bases). This CDR3 has 13 amino acids. Germline CDR1 and CDR2: DFQATT and SNEGSKA (reference sequence). The CDR3 DNA sequence: TGCAGAGCGAGCCGGGGGGGTAACTATGGCTACACCTTC. Residues: CRASRGGNYGYTF.

The chain is built from TRBV6-2 or TRBV6-3 and TRBJ2-3; D possibly corresponds to TRBD2 (6 bases). The CDR3 length is 10 residues. Germline loops: CDR1 MNHEY, CDR2 SVGEGT. The V end was cut by 8 bases, the J end by 11 bases, with 11 bases between. The CDR3 loop is CASRGRWQYF. The CDR3 DNA sequence: TGTGCCAGCCGGGGGAGGTGGCAGTATTTT.

This clonotype was observed a handful of times. The chain is built from TRBV6-2 or TRBV6-3 and TRBJ1-3; no reliable D call. V dropped 2 bases and J dropped 2 bases, with 10 bases sitting between them. The CDR3 is 15 amino acids. Germline lookup yields CDR1 MNHEY and CDR2 SVGEGT. The CDR3 DNA follows: TGTGCCAGCAGTTACGTCGGACGGGCTGGAAACACCATATATTTT. This gives the protein CASSYVGRAGNTIYF.

V gene TRBV5-6 combines with J gene TRBJ1-6; D unresolved. CDR3 size: 15 residues. The germline V and J ends were trimmed by 0 bases and 6 bases, with 10 bases remaining between them. CDR1 and CDR2 from the germline V gene are SGHDT and YYEEEE. CDR3 in amino acids: CASSLAGSANSPLHF. The CDR3 DNA reads TGTGCCAGCAGCTTGGCCGGGTCAGCTAATTCACCCCTCCACTTT. Complete variable domain (other parts from reference TRBV5-6 and TRBJ1-6): DAGVTQSPTHLIKTRGQQVTLRCSPKSGHDTVSWYQQALGQGPQFIFQYYEEEERQRGNFPDRFSGHQFPNYSSELNVNALLLGDSALYLCASSLAGSANSPLHFGNGTRLTVT.

The V gene is TRBV19, the J gene TRBJ1-4; D remains ambiguous. This CDR3 is 14 amino acids long. Germline CDR1 LNHDA, CDR2 SQIVND (reference sequence). V lost 7 bases, J lost 8 bases, and 17 bases lay in between. Here the CDR3 reads CASTGLEVGEKLFF. CDR3 DNA: TGTGCCAGTACCGGTCTTGAGGTTGGAGAAAAACTGTTTTTT.

This rearrangement joins TRBV10-3 to TRBJ1-6; possibly TRBD1 for D (5 bases). CDR3 length: 14 residues. Trimming left V 0 bases short and J 7 bases short, with 7 bases between. The germline CDR1 and CDR2 sequences are ENHRY and SYGVKD. The CDR3 protein is CAISESGENSPLHF. The DNA for the CDR3 is TGTGCCATCAGTGAGTCAGGGGAGAATTCACCCCTCCACTTT.

This clonotype showed up just a few times. The V call is TRBV18, the J call TRBJ2-5, with 9 nucleotides matching TRBD2. CDR1 KGHSH and CDR2 LQKENI come from the germline V gene. The CDR3 totals 18 residues. J was trimmed by 4 bases and V by 6 bases; bases with no gene match: 18. The CDR3: CASSPASGGGASGETQYF. The CDR3 DNA is TGTGCCAGCTCCCCGGCGTCTGGCGGGGGGGCAAGTGGAGAGACCCAGTACTTC.

This clonotype was counted at least ten times. V gene TRBV24-1 combines with J gene TRBJ2-5, with a possible D match to TRBD2 (5 bases). V was cut by 9 bases and J by 3 bases, with 19 bases left in between. The germline gives CDR1 KGHDR, CDR2 SFDVKD. The CDR3 loop spans 15 amino acids. The CDR3 nucleotides read TGTGCCACCGAGGACTCCACAGACCACAAAGAGACCCAGTACTTC. Translated, it gives CATEDSTDHKETQYF.

At least ten counts were recorded for this clonotype. In DNA form, the CDR3 reads TGTGCCAGCAGCCATTCCGGACAGGGTACGATGAACACTGAAGCTTTCTTT. Translation: CASSHSGQGTMNTEAFF. The V and J genes are TRBV3-1 and TRBJ1-1; TRBD1 aligns across 8 bases. The V gene end was trimmed by 3 bases and the J gene end by 0 bases; junction bases not matched to a gene: 9. This CDR3 contains 17 residues. Germline V gene sequence: CDR1 LGHDT, CDR2 YNNKEL (reference sequence).

This clonotype was detected many times. This chain uses TRBV4-1 with TRBJ2-7; no definite D call. The CDR3 sequence is 13 residues long. Germline assignment: CDR1 MGHRA and CDR2 YSYEKL. The V end was cut by 1 base, the J end by 1 base, with 5 bases between. The CDR3 loop reads CASSQGTSYEQYF. The CDR3 bases are TGCGCCAGCAGCCAAGGGACGTCCTACGAGCAGTACTTC.

This clonotype turned up a few times. V and J are TRBV24-1 and TRBJ2-3; maybe TRBD2 (5 bases). This CDR3 contains 12 residues. Trimming removed 4 bases at V and 5 bases at J, with 6 bases between. Germline V gene data show CDR1 as KGHDR and CDR2 as SFDVKD. The CDR3 spells CATSESGDTQYF. CDR3 nucleotide sequence: TGTGCCACCAGTGAGAGCGGAGATACGCAGTATTTT.

This clonotype has just a few counts. The chain has TRBV7-2 and TRBJ2-7, with 8 bases fitting TRBD2. The trim removed 1 base at V and 0 bases at J, leaving 2 bases unmatched. CDR1 and CDR2 (germline): SGHTA, FQGNSA. The CDR3 totals 15 residues. Here the CDR3 DNA reads TGTGCCAGCAGCTTAGGAGCGGGGGCCTCCTACGAGCAGTACTTC. As protein: CASSLGAGASYEQYF.

This clonotype was counted a few times. V usage is TRBV28 and J usage is TRBJ2-7; either TRBD1 or TRBD2 may supply D (5 bases each). The length of the CDR3 is 15 residues. Germline V gene lookup returns CDR1 MDHEN and CDR2 SYDVKM. V was trimmed by 1 base and J by 6 bases, leaving 16 bases between them. The CDR3: CASSLYPGTDVEQYV. Written as DNA, the CDR3 is TGTGCCAGCAGTTTATATCCCGGGACGGATGTCGAGCAGTACGTC.

There are many counts of this clonotype. This chain connects TRBV20-1 to TRBJ2-7; D remains unclear. The germline V and J ends were trimmed by 3 bases and 2 bases, with 14 bases remaining between them. Per germline, CDR1 DFQATT and CDR2 SNEGSKA (reference sequence). This CDR3 is 14 amino acids long. The CDR3 loop reads CSASNGPLPYEQYV. CDR3 DNA: TGCAGTGCTAGTAATGGGCCTCTACCCTACGAGCAGTACGTC.

The sample holds many counts of this clonotype. The V gene is TRBV5-1, the J gene TRBJ2-2, with 7 nucleotides matching TRBD2. The CDR3 spans 13 residues. Germline V gives CDR1 SGHRS, CDR2 YFSETQ. V lost 7 bases to trimming and J lost 1 base; unmatched junction nucleotides: 1. The CDR3 protein is CASRGGNTGELFF. CDR3 nucleotides: TGCGCCAGCCGCGGGGGGAACACCGGGGAGCTGTTTTTT.

This clonotype was seen repeatedly, ten times or more. V usage is TRBV12-3 or TRBV12-4 and J usage is TRBJ1-1, with D uncertain. The CDR3 loop spans 12 amino acids. V lost 7 bases to trimming and J lost 5 bases, with 11 bases between them. CDR3 bases: TGTGCCAGCAACGCATTTCTAACTGAAGCTTTCTTT. Its translation is CASNAFLTEAFF.

This clonotype has a handful of counts. This chain connects TRBV20-1 to TRBJ1-1; tentatively, D is TRBD1 (5 bases). With 7 bases removed from V and 1 base from J, the gap between germline ends came to 16 bases. CDR1 is DFQATT, CDR2 SNEGSKA, per germline (reference sequence). The CDR3 is 14 amino acids. For the CDR3, the DNA is TGCAGTGTGGTACAGAGGGGACGGAACACTGAAGCTTTCTTT. Translated: CSVVQRGRNTEAFF.

In its sample, this clonotype was seen a few times. The chain uses TRBV7-8 and TRBJ2-7; D is possibly TRBD1 (6 bases). Germline assignment: CDR1 SGHVS and CDR2 FQNEAQ. The CDR3 contains 16 residues. Trimming cost V 1 base and J 2 bases, with 15 bases left between them. The CDR3: CASSLDWQGITYEQYF. CDR3 DNA: TGTGCCAGCAGCTTAGATTGGCAGGGGATCACCTACGAGCAGTACTTC.

A few counts support this clonotype. The chain uses TRBV11-2 and TRBJ2-1; 11 bases fit TRBD1. Germline V lookup: CDR1 SGHAT, CDR2 FQNNGV. CDR3 length: 17 amino acids. The V segment lost 0 bases and the J segment 5 bases; nucleotides outside the gene matches: 6. CDR3 loop: CASSLDRDRGGDNEQFF. The CDR3 coding sequence is TGTGCCAGCAGCTTAGATCGGGACAGGGGGGGAGACAATGAGCAGTTCTTC.

The chain has TRBV7-2 and TRBJ1-6, with TRBD1 as a possible D gene (6 bases). The CDR3 contains 14 residues. V lost 5 bases, J lost 8 bases, and 13 bases lay in between. Germline V gene lookup returns CDR1 SGHTA and CDR2 FQGNSA. The CDR3 DNA follows: TGTGCCAGCAGCACCGGACAGAGTTATTCACCCCTCCACTTT. This gives the protein CASSTGQSYSPLHF.

The chain joins TRBV5-1 to TRBJ2-5, with D hard to call. The V and J ends lost 2 bases and 4 bases respectively, with 18 bases between them. Germline V gene sequence: CDR1 SGHRS, CDR2 YFSETQ. The CDR3 runs 16 residues. This CDR3 reads CASSFSVSGLLETQYF. The CDR3 DNA reads as TGCGCCAGCAGCTTTTCCGTGTCAGGTCTCCTAGAGACCCAGTACTTC.

The J gene is TRBJ2-7, the V gene TRBV18, with D perhaps matching TRBD2 (6 bases). V lost 3 bases and J 7 bases, leaving 13 bases between the germline ends. Per the germline V gene, CDR1 is KGHSH and CDR2 is LQKENI. The CDR3 loop spans 13 amino acids. CDR3 sequence reads: CASSPWRAGEQYF. The CDR3 DNA sequence: TGTGCCAGCTCACCTTGGAGGGCGGGGGAGCAGTACTTC.